This T cell receptor beta chain was sequenced in a study of CD4 T cells in relation to SARS-CoV-2 and coronaviruses. The unexposed donors gave CD4+ T cells in about 2011-2018, prior to COVID-19. After approximately ten days of culture, CD4+ T cells were isolated. V dropped 3 bases and J dropped 3 bases, with 8 bases sitting between them. Germline V lookup: CDR1 LGHDT, CDR2 YNNKEL (reference sequence). The CDR3 is made up of 13 amino acids. The sample holds one count of this clone. The target antigen is unknown. Study conclusions and caveats: In roughly 60% of donors, memory CD4+ clonotypes crossrecognized SARS-CoV-2 and at least one common cold coronavirus spike. Crossreactivity was assessed only for spike protein, not other viral proteins.

Only in-frame clones appear in the TCRdb table, and some are missing; sequencing was by immunoSEQ multiplex PCR. The table has 20,000 to 25,000 clones, approximately 82% seen once. The sequenced sample consisted of CD4+ T cells from PBMCs, cultured in vitro. V gene TRBV3-1 (or the pseudogene TRBV3-2) combines with J gene TRBJ1-2; D is ambiguous. The TCR was taken from a human donor in good health. The CDR3 region has the DNA TGTGCCAGCAGCCAGATTTCCGACTATGGCTACACCTTC. It encodes CASSQISDYGYTF.